This T cell receptor (beta chain) was captured by sequencing in a study of blood T cells in healthy people across ages. Combining a sample-barcoded 5' primer with a J-beta primer mix, a second PCR ran for roughly 7 to 12 cycles. TCRdb fed the 5' RACE reads into MiXCR, producing one record per CDR3 protein. The data show approximately 1,700,000 distinct CDR3 sequences, about two fifths seen once. Only a few counts were recorded for this clonotype. The receptor's source is a human donor in good health. Sequences were obtained from blood.

CDR3 amino acids: CASSLGGTWLYGYTF. The CDR3 region has the DNA TGTGCCAGCAGCTTAGGAGGGACATGGCTCTATGGCTACACCTTC. V is TRBV7-2 and J is TRBJ1-2, with a tentative D call TRBD1 (6 bases). Trimming left V 1 base short and J 4 bases short, with 13 bases between. Per the germline V gene, CDR1 is SGHTA and CDR2 is FQGNSA. This CDR3 is built from 15 residues.